This T cell receptor (beta chain) originates from a study of blood T cell repertoires in COVID-19 (dated by TCRdb to 2020 to 2022). Some background on the complete study: The collaborator samples originated in the United States, Italy and Spain and spanned the acute and convalescent phases of COVID-19. The prospective study material was composed of cDNA or gDNA derived from T cells, B-cell-depleted T cells, or PBMCs. Deeply sampled blood TCRbeta repertoires from subjects exposed to, actively infected with, or recovered from COVID-19 were included in the dataset. A freely available public database, intended as a resource for researchers studying the immune response to SARS-CoV-2, is where the repertoires were released. The samples were drawn from two sources: the first 160 participants of the ongoing ImmuneRACE study, and 950 to 1,500 subjects contributed by 6 global collaborators. The sample metadata nearly always contained a de-identified subject ID, COVID-19 status, age in years and sex. Where available, HLA class I and class II types were taken from metadata supplied by the sample provider and were not determined by assay-based typing. Overall study outcomes, separate from this receptor: Clinical and demographic metadata were provided uncurated, with the amount varying by source and participant.

Participants in the prospective study were enrolled through a virtual design, were aged about 18 to 90 years, and lived in about 25 United States geographic areas. In the prospective study, cohorts were assigned on the basis of participant-reported clinical history obtained from a screening survey and a study questionnaire. Recovered participants in ImmuneRACE Cohort 3 were defined as having two consecutive negative NP/OP PCR tests, clearance from a healthcare professional, or resolution of symptoms. In the prospective study, whole blood, serum and a nasopharyngeal or oropharyngeal swab were collected from each participant by mobile phlebotomists. Over an approximately two-month period, participants in the prospective study had the option of providing additional blood draws and questionnaires. Blood samples from the prospective study were shipped frozen or at room temperature prior to DNA extraction.

In regard to this clone: Its recognized antigen is unknown. No base quality values were provided; no much bigger clone lies one nucleotide off.

V lost 0 bases and J lost 5 bases, and the count of bases not matched to a germline gene is 8. The germline V gene gives CDR1 as SGHRS and CDR2 as YFSETQ. The CDR3 contains 16 residues, cysteine and phenylalanine counted. Only the CDR3 portion is preserved as DNA: 48 bases, with reading frame beginning at the first base. The immunoSEQ Assay, a bias-controlled multiplex PCR, was used to amplify TCRbeta CDR3 regions from genomic DNA. In the original analysis: Nucleated cell counts per sample were estimated from amplification of reference gene primers within the assay. To quantify the absolute abundance of each unique TCRbeta CDR3 rearrangement, sequence reads were collapsed and filtered. For each sample, productive Simpson clonality was calculated as the square root of Simpson's diversity index over productive rearrangements. Held by TCRdb, this immuneACCESS table contains in-frame sequences only and omits some clones. Under half of the omission traces to an unresolved V gene where checked; the cause of the rest is unknown. The V and J calls and clone size were taken over from that table, and D and trimming were inferred from the DNA. The sample includes about 260,000 clones, with more than 75% observed a single time. The leading ten clones occupy around 2% of the sample.

Sequencing input: PBMCs or T cells enriched from blood (not recorded which). The chain uses TRBV5-1 and TRBJ2-3; a stretch of 8 junction bases matches TRBD2. The TCR originated in a woman in her 50s who had recovered from COVID-19. The CDR3 region has the sequence CASSLAGTRYGDTQYF. The DNA sequence reads TGCGCCAGCAGCTTGGCCGGGACTAGATACGGAGATACGCAGTATTTT.